Given below is one TCR beta chain in context. This CDR3 is 14 amino acids long. Looked up from germline, CDR1 is LGHDT and CDR2 is YNNKEL (reference sequence). The V end lost 3 bases, the J end lost 4 bases, and 7 bases lay between the germline ends. This sample stems from a study of blood T cell repertoires in COVID-19. TCRdb's table, derived via immunoSEQ multiplex PCR, lists solely in-frame clones and lacks some. The sample has about 220,000 clones, 85% to 90% seen once. Enrolled through a virtual design, the participants were between roughly 18 and 100 years of age and came from approximately 25 US areas.

V gene TRBV3-1 (or the pseudogene TRBV3-2) combines with J gene TRBJ1-6, with D possibly being TRBD1 (6 bases). This TCR derives from a woman aged 18-29 years in a cohort exposed to, infected with or recovered from COVID-19 (not recorded which). The source material was PBMCs or T cells enriched from blood (not recorded which). CDR3 DNA: TGTGCCAGCAGCCAGGACAGTTATAATTCACCCCTCCACTTT. Its translation: CASSQDSYNSPLHF.